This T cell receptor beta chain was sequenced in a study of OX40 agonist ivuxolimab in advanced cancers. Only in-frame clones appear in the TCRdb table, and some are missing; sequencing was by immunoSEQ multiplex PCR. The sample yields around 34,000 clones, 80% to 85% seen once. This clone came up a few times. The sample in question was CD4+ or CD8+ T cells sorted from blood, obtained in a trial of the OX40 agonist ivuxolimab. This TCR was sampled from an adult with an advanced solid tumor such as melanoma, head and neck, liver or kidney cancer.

CDR3 region: CASSRPGGGYTF. The CDR3 region has the DNA TGCGCCAGCAGCCGCCCGGGGGGAGGCTACACCTTC. The chain carries TRBV4-1 and TRBJ1-2; D may be TRBD1 (5 bases). This CDR3 spans 12 amino acids. Germline V gene data show CDR1 as MGHRA and CDR2 as YSYEKL. Between the trimmed V and J ends, which lost 4 bases and 8 bases, there was a span of 11 bases.